This T cell receptor (beta chain) was found in a study of Graves' ophthalmopathy and Graves' hyperthyroidism. About this clonotype: Its antigen is not identified.

General study points: Discrimination between ophthalmopathy and stable hyperthyroidism by a 13-signature model showed 85% to 90% sensitivity and roughly 81% specificity.

Amplification of the TCR beta CDR3 regions used RNA transcripts (as template). First-round RT-PCR employed HTBI primers, with a second-round multiplex PCR after it. TCRdb reanalysed the multiplex PCR reads using MiXCR and keeps one entry per CDR3 protein. This sample yields about 220,000 distinct CDR3 sequences, of which 20% to 25% are seen a single time; approximately 39% belongs to the top ten. Diagnosis relied on clinical symptoms, serum thyroxine, TRAb, thyroid ultrasound and orbital computed tomography. Germline V gene data show CDR1 as MDHEN and CDR2 as SYDVKM. This CDR3 is 12 amino acids long. V lost 11 bases and J 1 base, leaving 11 bases between the germline ends.

What was sequenced was peripheral blood. This TCR came from a woman aged 45-65 years with Graves' ophthalmopathy. The chain recombines TRBV28 with TRBJ1-1, with D unclear. The CDR3 here is CAATGQNTEAFF. Written as DNA, the CDR3 is TGTGCCGCCACCGGGCAGAACACTGAAGCTTTCTTT.